Shown below are 25 T cell receptor beta chains from a single sample sequenced in a study of T cells in Graves' hyperthyroidism and ophthalmopathy. TCR beta CDR3 regions were amplified from RNA. In the first-round RT-PCR of the TCR CDR3, the HTBI primer set was used. MiXCR was run by TCRdb on the multiplex PCR reads, yielding one entry per CDR3 protein. This table holds about 480,000 distinct CDR3 sequences, about an eighth found once. The material sequenced was blood. These receptors came from a young woman with Graves' hyperthyroidism.

This clonotype was counted many times. The chain couples TRBV7-3 to TRBJ2-1, with TRBD2 identical over 8 bases. Per the germline V gene, CDR1 is SGHTA and CDR2 is FQGTGA. CDR3 length: 16 amino acids. V lost 5 bases to trimming and J lost 7 bases; unmatched junction nucleotides: 13. In nucleotides, the CDR3 is TGTGCCAGCAGCCCCATGTCGGGAGGGCCCCTGAATGAGCAGTTCTTC. Amino acids: CASSPMSGGPLNEQFF.

Only a few counts were recorded for this clonotype. This may be a read error, as it is one base from a much larger clone. The chain combines TRBV18 with TRBJ1-1; D is ambiguous. The CDR3 loop spans 13 amino acids. Germline CDR1 and CDR2: KGHSH and LQKENI. The CDR3 region is CVSLFGVNTEAFF. For the CDR3, the DNA is TGTGTCAGCTTATTTGGGGTGAACACTGAAGCTTTCTTT.

The chain combines TRBV27 with TRBJ1-1; D not resolved. Trimming removed 6 bases at V and 3 bases at J, with 11 bases between. The CDR3 runs to 13 residues. CDR1 MNHEY and CDR2 SMNVEV come from the germline V gene (reference sequence). CDR3 sequence (DNA): TGTGCCAGCAGCCCTAATTCCTACACTGAAGCTTTCTTT. Its translation: CASSPNSYTEAFF.

In this sample, this clonotype turned up many times. V usage is TRBV12-3 or TRBV12-4 and J usage is TRBJ2-1; the match to TRBD2 covers 10 bases. The CDR3 consists of 15 residues. V shed 5 bases, J shed 5 bases, and the junction held 6 bases outside the gene matches. The CDR3 is CASSPPGLANNEQFF. The CDR3 nucleotides are TGTGCCAGCAGTCCGCCGGGACTAGCGAACAATGAGCAGTTCTTC.

This clonotype has ten or more counts. V gene TRBV20-1 combines with J gene TRBJ1-5; 10 bases are a match to TRBD1. This CDR3 region has 18 residues. V was pared by 3 bases and J by 2 bases, with 13 bases of the junction left unmatched. The germline V gene encodes CDR1 DFQATT and CDR2 SNEGSKA (reference sequence). This chain's CDR3 is CSASGGPGQGSGNQPQHF. CDR3 DNA sequence: TGCAGTGCTAGCGGCGGCCCGGGACAGGGGTCGGGCAATCAGCCCCAGCATTTT.

This rearrangement joins TRBV29-1 to TRBJ2-2, with 9 bases aligning to TRBD2. V shed 6 bases, J shed 2 bases, and the junction held 4 bases outside the gene matches. The CDR3 sequence is 14 residues long. The germline CDR1 and CDR2 sequences are SQVTM and ANQGSEA. CDR3 protein: CSVNSGGNTGELFF. CDR3 in DNA: TGCAGCGTAAATAGCGGGGGCAACACCGGGGAGCTGTTTTTT.

CDR3 sequence (DNA): TGTGCCAGCAGTTGGGCGGGACCGAACACCGGGGAGCTGTTTTTT. Protein: CASSWAGPNTGELFF. The chain has TRBV25-1 and TRBJ2-2, with a tentative D call TRBD2 (6 bases). Trimming stripped 5 bases from V and 0 bases from J, with 10 bases between. This CDR3 has 15 amino acids. The germline V gene encodes CDR1 MGHDK and CDR2 SYGVNS.

This rearrangement joins TRBV5-6 to TRBJ2-7; D uncertain. The CDR3 extends over 13 amino acids. Trimming shortened V by 2 bases and J by 3 bases, and 9 bases separated the two germline ends. Looked up from germline, CDR1 is SGHDT and CDR2 is YYEEEE. This CDR3 reads CASSFGPNYEQYV. CDR3 bases: TGTGCCAGCAGCTTCGGGCCGAACTACGAGCAGTACGTC.

This clonotype was seen many times. The chain recombines TRBV18 with TRBJ1-1; no reliable D call. The V and J ends lost 0 bases and 0 bases respectively, with 8 bases between them. Germline CDR1 and CDR2: KGHSH and LQKENI. CDR3 size: 15 residues. The CDR3 protein is CASSPPQDVNTEAFF. The CDR3 DNA follows: TGTGCCAGCTCACCACCCCAAGACGTGAACACTGAAGCTTTCTTT.

In this sample, this clonotype turned up a few times. The chain employs TRBV5-1 and TRBJ2-7, with TRBD2 identical over 7 bases. Unmatched junction bases numbered 4, after V lost 4 bases and J lost 0 bases. CDR1 and CDR2 (germline): SGHRS, YFSETQ. There are 14 residues in the CDR3. CDR3 nucleotide sequence: TGCGCCAGCAGCGCCTGGACTAGCTCCTACGAGCAGTACTTC. The encoded protein is CASSAWTSSYEQYF.

The chain combines TRBV29-1 with TRBJ2-7; D is possibly TRBD2 (5 bases). The CDR3 is 12 amino acids. V was cut by 5 bases and J by 2 bases, with 10 bases left in between. Germline V gene sequence: CDR1 SQVTM, CDR2 ANQGSEA. In DNA form, the CDR3 reads TGCAGCGTTTCGGACTTGACCTACGAGCAGTACTTC. Its translation is CSVSDLTYEQYF.

This clonotype appeared many times. The J gene is TRBJ1-1, the V gene TRBV3-1, with TRBD1 matching over 9 bases. V shed 3 bases and J 11 bases; nucleotides not matched to a gene: 10. CDR1 is LGHDT, CDR2 YNNKEL, per germline (reference sequence). This CDR3 has 14 amino acids. CDR3 region: CASSHDRGELLAFF. The DNA for the CDR3 is TGTGCCAGCAGCCACGACAGGGGGGAATTGTTGGCTTTCTTT. Filled out from reference TRBV3-1 and TRBJ1-1, the complete variable domain reads DTAVSQTPKYLVTQMGNDKSIKCEQNLGHDTMYWYKQDSKKFLKIMFSYNNKELIINETVPNRFSPKSPDKAHLNLHINSLELGDSAVYFCASSHDRGELLAFFGQGTRLTVV.

This clonotype was counted between two and nine times. A junction end diverges from the germline sequence, so it may reflect a read error. The chain recombines TRBV30 with TRBJ1-3; no reliable D call. The germline CDR1 and CDR2 sequences are GTSNPN and SVGIG (reference sequence). CDR3 length equals 15 residues. CDR3 in amino acids: CTWSVAIGPGNTIYF. CDR3 nucleotides: TGTACCTGGAGTGTGGCCATAGGGCCCGGAAACACCATATATTTT.

The chain links TRBV29-1 to TRBJ1-3; TRBD1 agrees at 9 bases. The CDR3 totals 14 residues. J lost 4 bases, V lost 5 bases, and 6 bases had no gene match. Germline CDR1 and CDR2: SQVTM and ANQGSEA. CDR3 loop: CSVLGTGRGNTIYF. The CDR3 DNA reads as TGCAGCGTTCTTGGGACAGGGCGAGGAAACACCATATATTTT.

For this clonotype: This may stem from a read error, because a much larger clone lies one nucleotide away. The chain uses TRBV6-8 and TRBJ2-1, with TRBD2 matching 8 bases. The CDR3 consists of 13 residues. The germline V gene has CDR1 MNHGY and CDR2 SAAAGT. The chain's CDR3 is CASGRTSLGEQFF. CDR3 DNA sequence: TGCGCCAGCGGCCGGACTAGCCTAGGGGAGCAGTTCTTC.

This clonotype has ten or more counts. The rearrangement uses TRBV27 and TRBJ1-1; a weak D match, TRBD1 (6 bases). V was cut by 5 bases and J by 1 base, with 11 bases left in between. The germline CDR1 and CDR2 sequences are MNHEY and SMNVEV (reference sequence). The CDR3 runs to 14 residues. The CDR3 nucleotides are TGTGCCAGCAGTCTGGGACAATGGAACACTGAAGCTTTCTTT. Encoded protein: CASSLGQWNTEAFF.

The rearrangement links TRBV5-1 to TRBJ1-4, with TRBD1 as a possible D gene (5 bases). With 0 bases removed from V and 7 bases from J, the gap between germline ends came to 10 bases. Germline V gene sequence: CDR1 SGHRS, CDR2 YFSETQ. The CDR3 runs 14 residues. CDR3 in amino acids: CASSLEGRLEKLFF. The DNA of the CDR3 is TGCGCCAGCAGCTTGGAGGGACGGCTTGAAAAACTGTTTTTT. Looking up the rest from reference TRBV5-1 and TRBJ1-4 gives the full variable domain: KAGVTQTPRYLIKTRGQQVTLSCSPISGHRSVSWYQQTPGQGLQFLFEYFSETQRNKGNFPGRFSGRQFSNSRSEMNVSTLELGDSALYLCASSLEGRLEKLFFGSGTQLSVL.

With regard to this clonotype: A much larger clone sits a single nucleotide away, making a read error possible. This sequence joins TRBV6-1 and TRBJ2-5; the D gene is possibly TRBD2 (7 bases). The assigned J gene may be wrong: the sequence end matches TRBJ2-1 better. Germline V gene sequence: CDR1 MNHNS, CDR2 SASEGT. The CDR3 has 13 residues. The CDR3 nucleotides are TGTGCCAGCTTTGAGGGGGGGCAAGAGACCCAGTTCTTC. Translating gives CASFEGGQETQFF.

This clonotype was counted at least ten times. The chain links TRBV30 to TRBJ1-6; D is uncertain. V lost 3 bases to trimming and J lost 8 bases, with 17 bases between them. The CDR3 is made up of 15 amino acids. Germline assignment: CDR1 GTSNPN and CDR2 SVGIG (reference sequence). The CDR3: CAWSLLIQRDSPLHF. In DNA form, the CDR3 reads TGTGCCTGGAGCCTCTTAATCCAACGCGATTCACCCCTCCACTTT.

For the CDR3, the DNA is TGTGCCAGCAGTGTAATCTTACAGGGGGTTGGAAACATTCAGTACTTC. As protein: CASSVILQGVGNIQYF. The rearrangement links TRBV6-1 to TRBJ2-4; TRBD1 matches 8 bases. This CDR3 spans 16 amino acids. Germline V gene lookup returns CDR1 MNHNS and CDR2 SASEGT. V lost 4 bases, J lost 6 bases, and 11 bases stayed unmatched.

The chain recombines TRBV6-1 with TRBJ2-3; 7 bases are shared with TRBD1. Germline values: CDR1 MNHNS, CDR2 SASEGT. V lost 6 bases, J lost 10 bases, and 16 bases stayed unmatched. There are 15 residues in the CDR3. This chain's CDR3 is CASRVYGTDLSSQYF. CDR3 nucleotide sequence: TGTGCCAGCAGGGTATACGGGACAGACCTTTCCTCGCAGTATTTT.

Concerning this clonotype: This may be a read error, as it is one base from a much larger clone. CDR3 residues: CASSLSHLGGERFF. The CDR3 DNA follows: TGTGCCAGCAGCCTCTCTCACTTAGGCGGGGAGCGGTTTTTT. The rearrangement joins TRBV3-1 to TRBJ2-2, with D perhaps matching TRBD2 (6 bases). The CDR3 contains 14 residues. Germline V gives CDR1 LGHDT, CDR2 YNNKEL (reference sequence).

This clonotype was counted many times. The chain combines TRBV7-9 with TRBJ2-1; D unclear. This CDR3 has 14 residues. CDR1 and CDR2 from the germline V gene are SEHNR and FQNEAQ (reference sequence). V lost 3 bases, J lost 6 bases, and 12 bases lay in between. The CDR3 loop reads CASSLTSSGNEQFF. CDR3 DNA sequence: TGTGCCAGCAGCTTGACTTCATCCGGCAATGAGCAGTTCTTC.

Comment on this clonotype: This could be a read error, since a much larger clone is one nucleotide away. The rearrangement joins TRBV12-3 or TRBV12-4 to TRBJ2-3, with 9 bases identical to TRBD2. The CDR3 runs 17 residues. The CDR3 DNA sequence: TGTGCCATCAGTAACACGGCGGGAGGGTCTAGCACAGATACGCAGTATTTT. Residues: CAISNTAGGSSTDTQYF.

The sample holds a few counts of this clonotype. A much larger clone sits a single nucleotide away, making a read error possible. V and J are TRBV5-5 and TRBJ2-7; 9 bases agree with TRBD2. This CDR3 spans 13 amino acids. Looked up from germline, CDR1 is SGHKS and CDR2 is YYEKEE (reference sequence). CDR3 nucleotide sequence: TGTGCCAGCAGCTTTACTAGCGGGCACGAGCAGCACGTC. Its protein product is CASSFTSGHEQHV.